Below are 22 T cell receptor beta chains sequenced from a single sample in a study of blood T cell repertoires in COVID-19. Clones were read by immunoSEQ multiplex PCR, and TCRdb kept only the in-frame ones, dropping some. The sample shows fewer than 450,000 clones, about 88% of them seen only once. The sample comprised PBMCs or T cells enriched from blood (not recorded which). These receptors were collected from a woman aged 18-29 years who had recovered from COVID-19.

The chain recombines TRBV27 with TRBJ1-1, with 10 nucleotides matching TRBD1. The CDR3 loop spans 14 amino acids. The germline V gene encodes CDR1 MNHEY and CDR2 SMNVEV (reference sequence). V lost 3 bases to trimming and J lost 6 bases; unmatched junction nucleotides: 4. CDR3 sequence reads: CASSFDRGRPEAFF. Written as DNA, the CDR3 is TGTGCCAGCAGTTTCGACAGGGGGCGTCCTGAAGCTTTCTTT.

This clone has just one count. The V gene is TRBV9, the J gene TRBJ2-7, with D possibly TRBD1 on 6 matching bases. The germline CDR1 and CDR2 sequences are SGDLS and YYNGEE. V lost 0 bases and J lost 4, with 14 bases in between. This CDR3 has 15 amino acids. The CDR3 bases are TGTGCCAGCAGCGTAGTCGGGACACCTCCTTACGAGCAGTACTTC. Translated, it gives CASSVVGTPPYEQYF.

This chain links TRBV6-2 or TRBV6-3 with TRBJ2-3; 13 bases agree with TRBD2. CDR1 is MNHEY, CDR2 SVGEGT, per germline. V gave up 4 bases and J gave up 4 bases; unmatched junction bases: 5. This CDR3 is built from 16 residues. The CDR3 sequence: CASSSMTSGGPDTQYF. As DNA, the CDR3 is TGTGCCAGCAGTTCCATGACTAGCGGGGGGCCAGATACGCAGTATTTT.

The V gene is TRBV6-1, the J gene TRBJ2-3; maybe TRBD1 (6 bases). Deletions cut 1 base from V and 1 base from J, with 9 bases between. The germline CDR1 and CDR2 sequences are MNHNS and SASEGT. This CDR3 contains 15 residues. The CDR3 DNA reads TGTGCCAGCAGTGAAGTCAACAGGGGCACAGATACGCAGTATTTT. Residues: CASSEVNRGTDTQYF.

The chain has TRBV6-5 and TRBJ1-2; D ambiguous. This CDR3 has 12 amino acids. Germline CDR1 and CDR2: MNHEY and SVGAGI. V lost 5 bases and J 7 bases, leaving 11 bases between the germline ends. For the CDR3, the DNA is TGTGCCAGCAGTCCGGGAGGCGGTGGCTACACCTTC. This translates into CASSPGGGGYTF.

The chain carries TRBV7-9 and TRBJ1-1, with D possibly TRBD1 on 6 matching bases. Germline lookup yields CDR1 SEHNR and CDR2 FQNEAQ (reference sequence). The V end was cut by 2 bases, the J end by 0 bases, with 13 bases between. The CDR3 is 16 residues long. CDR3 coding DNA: TGTGCCAGCAGCTTACCCGGACAGTGGATGAACACTGAAGCTTTCTTT. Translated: CASSLPGQWMNTEAFF.

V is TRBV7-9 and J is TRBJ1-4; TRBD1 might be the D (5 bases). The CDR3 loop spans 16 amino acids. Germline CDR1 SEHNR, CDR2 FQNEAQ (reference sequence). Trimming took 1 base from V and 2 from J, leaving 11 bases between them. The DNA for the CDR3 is TGTGCCAGCAGCTTAGGCCCCGGGGGGACTAATGAAAAACTGTTTTTT. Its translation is CASSLGPGGTNEKLFF.

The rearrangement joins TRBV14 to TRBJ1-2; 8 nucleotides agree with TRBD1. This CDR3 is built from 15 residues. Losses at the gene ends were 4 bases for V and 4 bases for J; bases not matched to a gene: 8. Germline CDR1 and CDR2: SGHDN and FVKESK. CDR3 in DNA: TGTGCCAGCAGCCTACCCGGGACAGGCCTCTATGGCTACACCTTC. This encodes CASSLPGTGLYGYTF.

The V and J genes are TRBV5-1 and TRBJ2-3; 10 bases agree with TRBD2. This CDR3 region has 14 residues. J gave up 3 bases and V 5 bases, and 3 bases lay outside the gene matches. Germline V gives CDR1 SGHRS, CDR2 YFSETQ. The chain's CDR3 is CASRVSGGTDTQYF. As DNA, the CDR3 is TGCGCCAGCAGAGTTAGCGGGGGGACAGATACGCAGTATTTT. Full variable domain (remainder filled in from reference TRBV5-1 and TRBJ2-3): KAGVTQTPRYLIKTRGQQVTLSCSPISGHRSVSWYQQTPGQGLQFLFEYFSETQRNKGNFPGRFSGRQFSNSRSEMNVSTLELGDSALYLCASRVSGGTDTQYFGPGTRLTVL.

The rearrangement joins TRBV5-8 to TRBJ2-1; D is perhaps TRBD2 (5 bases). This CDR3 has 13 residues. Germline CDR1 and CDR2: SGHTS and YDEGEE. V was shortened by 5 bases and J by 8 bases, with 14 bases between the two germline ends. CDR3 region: CASRALAADEQFF. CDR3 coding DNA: TGTGCCAGCAGGGCCCTAGCAGCGGATGAGCAGTTCTTC. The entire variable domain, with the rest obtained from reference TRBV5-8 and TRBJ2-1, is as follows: EAGVTQSPTHLIKTRGQQATLRCSPISGHTSVYWYQQALGLGLQFLLWYDEGEERNRGNFPPRFSGRQFPNYSSELNVNALELEDSALYLCASRALAADEQFFGPGTRLTVL.

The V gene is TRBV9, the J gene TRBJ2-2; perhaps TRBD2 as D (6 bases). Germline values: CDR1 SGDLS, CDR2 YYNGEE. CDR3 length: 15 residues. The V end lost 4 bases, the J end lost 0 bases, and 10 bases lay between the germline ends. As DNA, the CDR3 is TGTGCCAGCAGCCTCCTAGCGACGAACACCGGGGAGCTGTTTTTT. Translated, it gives CASSLLATNTGELFF. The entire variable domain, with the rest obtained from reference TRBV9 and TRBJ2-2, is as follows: DSGVTQTPKHLITATGQRVTLRCSPRSGDLSVYWYQQSLDQGLQFLIQYYNGEERAKGNILERFSAQQFPDLHSELNLSSLELGDSALYFCASSLLATNTGELFFGEGSRLTVL.

The CDR3 loop is CASRAGAAVEQFF. The DNA for the CDR3 is TGTGCCAGCAGAGCGGGGGCAGCAGTTGAGCAGTTCTTC. The chain is built from TRBV5-4 and TRBJ2-1; 8 bases map to TRBD2. V was clipped by 5 bases and J by 9 bases; unmatched bases: 7. The CDR3 consists of 13 residues. Germline V gene data show CDR1 as SGHNT and CDR2 as YYREEE (reference sequence).

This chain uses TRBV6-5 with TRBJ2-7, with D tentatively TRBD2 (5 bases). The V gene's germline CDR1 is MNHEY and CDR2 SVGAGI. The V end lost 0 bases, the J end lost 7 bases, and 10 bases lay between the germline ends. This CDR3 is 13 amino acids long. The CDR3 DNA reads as TGTGCCAGCAGTTACTCTGACTCGGGGGAGCAGTACTTC. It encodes CASSYSDSGEQYF.

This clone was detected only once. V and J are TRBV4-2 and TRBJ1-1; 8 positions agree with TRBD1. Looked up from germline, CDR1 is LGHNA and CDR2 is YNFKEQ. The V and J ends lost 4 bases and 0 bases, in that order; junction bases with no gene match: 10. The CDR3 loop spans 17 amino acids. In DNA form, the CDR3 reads TGTGCCAGCAGCCCACCGGGACAGGTTCGCATGAACACTGAAGCTTTCTTT. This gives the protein CASSPPGQVRMNTEAFF.

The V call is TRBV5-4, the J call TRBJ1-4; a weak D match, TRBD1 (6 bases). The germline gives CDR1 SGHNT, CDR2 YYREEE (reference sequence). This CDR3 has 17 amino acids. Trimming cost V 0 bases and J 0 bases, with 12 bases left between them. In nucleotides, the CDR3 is TGTGCCAGCAGCTTGGCCGGGGGGCCTGCAACTAATGAAAAACTGTTTTTT. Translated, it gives CASSLAGGPATNEKLFF.

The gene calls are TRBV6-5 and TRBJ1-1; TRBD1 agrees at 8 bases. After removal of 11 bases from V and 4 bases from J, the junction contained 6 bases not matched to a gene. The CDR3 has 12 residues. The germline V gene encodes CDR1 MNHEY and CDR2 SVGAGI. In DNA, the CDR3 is TGTGCCCTCAGGGGGCAGGCCACTGAAGCTTTCTTT. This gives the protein CALRGQATEAFF.

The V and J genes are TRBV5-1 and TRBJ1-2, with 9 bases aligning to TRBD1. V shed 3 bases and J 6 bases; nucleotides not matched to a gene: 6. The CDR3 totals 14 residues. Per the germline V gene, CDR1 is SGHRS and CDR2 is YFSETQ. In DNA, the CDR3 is TGCGCCAGCAGCTACAGGGGGCGCGGGAATGGCTACACCTTC. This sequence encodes CASSYRGRGNGYTF.

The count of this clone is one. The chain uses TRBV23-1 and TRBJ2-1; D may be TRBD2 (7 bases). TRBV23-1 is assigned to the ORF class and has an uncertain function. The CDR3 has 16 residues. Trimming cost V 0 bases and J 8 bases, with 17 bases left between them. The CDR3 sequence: CASSQSGGGLGDEQFF. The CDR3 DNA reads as TGCGCCAGCAGTCAATCCGGCGGGGGCCTTGGGGATGAGCAGTTCTTC.

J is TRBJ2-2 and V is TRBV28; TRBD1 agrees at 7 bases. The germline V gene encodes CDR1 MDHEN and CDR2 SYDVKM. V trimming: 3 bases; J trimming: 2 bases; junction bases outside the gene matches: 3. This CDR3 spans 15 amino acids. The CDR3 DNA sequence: TGTGCCAGCAGTTTGACAGGGAGTAACACCGGGGAGCTGTTTTTT. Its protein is CASSLTGSNTGELFF.

The CDR3 sequence is CASSLKFEARGTNEKLFF. The DNA of the CDR3 is TGCGCCAGCAGCTTGAAATTTGAAGCGCGGGGGACTAATGAAAAACTGTTTTTT. The chain has TRBV5-1 and TRBJ1-4, with TRBD1 as a possible D gene (5 bases). The CDR3 sequence is 18 residues long. Germline V CDR1 and CDR2: SGHRS, YFSETQ. The V and J ends lost 1 base and 2 bases respectively, with 18 bases between them. Supplemented by reference TRBV5-1 and TRBJ1-4, the full variable domain reads KAGVTQTPRYLIKTRGQQVTLSCSPISGHRSVSWYQQTPGQGLQFLFEYFSETQRNKGNFPGRFSGRQFSNSRSEMNVSTLELGDSALYLCASSLKFEARGTNEKLFFGSGTQLSVL.

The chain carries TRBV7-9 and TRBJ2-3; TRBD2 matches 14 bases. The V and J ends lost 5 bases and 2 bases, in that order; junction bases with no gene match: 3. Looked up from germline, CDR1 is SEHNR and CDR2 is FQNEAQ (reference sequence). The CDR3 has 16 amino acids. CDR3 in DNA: TGTGCCAGCAGCATGGGACTAGCGGGGGTCACAGATACGCAGTATTTT. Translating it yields CASSMGLAGVTDTQYF.

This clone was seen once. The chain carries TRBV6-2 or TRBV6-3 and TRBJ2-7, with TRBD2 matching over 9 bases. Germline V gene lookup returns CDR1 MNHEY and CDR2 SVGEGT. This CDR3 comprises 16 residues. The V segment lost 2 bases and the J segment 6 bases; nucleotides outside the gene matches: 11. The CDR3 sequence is CASSYLFIAGEIEQYF. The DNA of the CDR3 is TGTGCCAGCAGTTACCTTTTTATAGCGGGGGAAATCGAGCAGTACTTC.